This T cell receptor beta chain is from a study of OX40 agonist ivuxolimab in advanced cancers. Study at large: Ivuxolimab is a fully human IgG2 antibody that activates OX40 (CD134). Patients treated during dose escalation were battling hepatocellular carcinoma, melanoma, renal cell or head and neck cancer. General study results and limits: Antigen specificity of clonally expanded peripheral T cells was not established. Averaged across samples, CD8+ T cells carried more expanded clones than CD4+ did.

The CDR3 has 12 residues. The germline V gene encodes CDR1 LNHDA and CDR2 SQIVND (reference sequence). V gave up 5 bases and J gave up 4 bases, with 8 bases separating them. Points on this clone: What it binds is unknown.

Generated by immunoSEQ multiplex PCR, the TCRdb table keeps only in-frame clones and is missing some. The sample lists about 40,000 clones, 80% to 90% occurring once. V usage is TRBV19 and J usage is TRBJ1-2, with TRBD1 as a possible D gene (5 bases). This clonotype was obtained from an adult with an advanced solid tumor such as melanoma, head and neck, liver or kidney cancer. The material was CD4+ or CD8+ T cells sorted from blood, obtained in a trial of the OX40 agonist ivuxolimab. As DNA, the CDR3 is TGTGCCAGTAGTCAGGGCCGCTATGGCTACACCTTC. Translation gives CASSQGRYGYTF.